The clone carrying this TCR beta chain has a single count. What it binds is not known. These data come from a study of memory CD4+ T cells and cytomegalovirus serostatus. In the authors' workflow: After removing out-of-frame reads, 2 million to 2.5 million distinct TCRbeta sequences remained. Profiled with immunoSEQ multiplex PCR; TCRdb holds only in-frame clones, not every one. V and J calls and clone size are given by that table; D and trimming were obtained from the DNA. This sample has about 52,000 clones, with over 60% found just once. Study results and limitations: CD4+ memory repertoires contained 67 of 164 reported CMV TCRbeta sequences.

This CDR3 has 15 amino acids. J lost 3 bases, V lost 4 bases, and 8 bases had no gene match. Germline V gives CDR1 KGHSH, CDR2 LQKENI. The sort gate was single viable CD3+CD4+CD8-CD45RO+ cells for memory CD4+ T cells. Donors' CMV status reflects serum IgG against pp150, pp28, p38, p52. The chain carries TRBV18 and TRBJ2-7; 8 nucleotides agree with TRBD1. The sequence derives from an adult in good health and CMV-seropositive. Sequenced: memory CD4+ T cells from blood. Here the CDR3 reads CASSLSTGAVYEQYF. DNA of the CDR3: TGTGCCAGCTCACTCTCGACAGGGGCCGTCTACGAGCAGTACTTC.